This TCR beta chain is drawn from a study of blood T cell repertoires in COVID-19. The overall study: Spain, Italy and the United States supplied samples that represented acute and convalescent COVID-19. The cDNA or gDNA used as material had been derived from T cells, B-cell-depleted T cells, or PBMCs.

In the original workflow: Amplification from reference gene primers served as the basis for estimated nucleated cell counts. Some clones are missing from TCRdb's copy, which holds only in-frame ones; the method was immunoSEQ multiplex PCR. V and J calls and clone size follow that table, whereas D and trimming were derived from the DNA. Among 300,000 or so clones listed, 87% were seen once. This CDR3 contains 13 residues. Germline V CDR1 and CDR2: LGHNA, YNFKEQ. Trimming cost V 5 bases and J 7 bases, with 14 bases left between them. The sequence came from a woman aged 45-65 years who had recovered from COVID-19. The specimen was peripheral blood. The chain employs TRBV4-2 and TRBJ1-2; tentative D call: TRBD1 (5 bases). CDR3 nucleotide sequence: TGTGCCAGCAGCGGAGACAGTGGGTTTGGCTACACCTTC. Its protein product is CASSGDSGFGYTF.